The clone carrying this T cell receptor (beta chain) was seen more than once but under ten times. The data were obtained in a study of graft-versus-host responses after intestinal transplantation. Study at large: Multivisceral, liver-intestinal, or isolated intestinal transplants were received by the recipients. Following induction with anti-thymocyte globulin, all recipients were given tacrolimus and steroids for about three years.

The protocol was immunoSEQ multiplex PCR, while the TCRdb copy is restricted to in-frame clones and leaves out a portion. The top ten clones hold 1.1% of a sample with some 13,000 clones, over 30% of them seen once. Irradiated, violet-dye-labeled stimulators (around 200,000) were plated alongside around 200,000 CFSE-labeled responders. Sorting was performed after the reaction on proliferating CFSE-low CD3+CD4+ and CD3+CD8+ responders. The receptor was isolated from a human patient who received an intestinal transplant. The sequencing used alloreactive CD4+ T cells from a mixed lymphocyte reaction culture, collected before intestinal transplant. Stated subset: CFSE-low proliferating T cells sorted from approximately 6-day pre-transplant mixed lymphocyte reaction (GvH or HvG direction).

Here the CDR3 reads CASREGQGLNSPLHF. CDR3 sequence (DNA): TGTGCCAGTAGGGAGGGACAGGGACTTAATTCACCCCTCCACTTT. The chain recombines TRBV19 with TRBJ1-6, with 9 bases that match TRBD1. After removal of 6 bases from V and 6 bases from J, the junction contained 6 bases not matched to a gene. Looked up from germline, CDR1 is LNHDA and CDR2 is SQIVND (reference sequence). This CDR3 contains 15 residues. The full variable domain, rest sourced from reference TRBV19 and TRBJ1-6, is DGGITQSPKYLFRKEGQNVTLSCEQNLNHDAMYWYRQDPGQGLRLIYYSQIVNDFQKGDIAEGYSVSREKKESFPLTVTSAQKNPTAFYLCASREGQGLNSPLHFGNGTRLTVT.